A selection of T cell receptor beta chains follows, all from one sample in a study of neoadjuvant nivolumab and ipilimumab in lung cancer. Produced via immunoSEQ multiplex PCR; TCRdb's table is partial and in-frame only. Altogether some 31,000 clones are present, roughly 90% being singletons, with the ten largest covering 2.1%. The source material was peripheral blood, sampled after neoadjuvant nivolumab, alone or with ipilimumab, at or shortly before surgery. The receptors come from an adult with non-small cell lung cancer. CDR3s include the opening cysteine and the closing phenylalanine or tryptophan. Each record gives: clone size, V gene, D gene, J gene, CDR3 protein, CDR3 DNA. The D gene is left open where the match is weak. Not every row has a clone size; where given, it reads once, few, many or a size class.

abundance: -
v_gene: TRBV20-1
d_gene: -
j_gene: TRBJ2-1
CDR3aa: CSARANEQFF
CDR3nt: TGCAGTGCGCGGGCAAATGAGCAGTTCTTC

abundance: -
v_gene: TRBV11-2
d_gene: -
j_gene: TRBJ2-2
CDR3aa: CASSPRDPVPGELFF
CDR3nt: TGTGCCAGCAGCCCCCGGGACCCCGTGCCCGGGGAGCTGTTTTTT

abundance: -
v_gene: TRBV6-5
d_gene: TRBD2
j_gene: TRBJ2-3
CDR3aa: CASSRGVGTDTQYF
CDR3nt: TGTGCCAGCAGTCGGGGGGTTGGCACAGATACGCAGTATTTT

abundance: -
v_gene: TRBV5-1
d_gene: -
j_gene: TRBJ2-7
CDR3aa: CASSSMAYEQYF
CDR3nt: TGCGCCAGCAGCTCTATGGCCTACGAGCAGTACTTC

abundance: -
v_gene: TRBV11-2
d_gene: -
j_gene: TRBJ1-2
CDR3aa: CASSLSAQGGIYGYTF
CDR3nt: TGTGCCAGCAGCTTATCTGCCCAGGGCGGGATCTATGGCTACACCTTC

abundance: -
v_gene: TRBV6-1
d_gene: -
j_gene: TRBJ2-1
CDR3aa: CASSPGPYNEQFF
CDR3nt: TGTGCCAGCAGCCCGGGACCTTACAATGAGCAGTTCTTC

abundance: once
v_gene: TRBV5-4
d_gene: -
j_gene: TRBJ1-4
CDR3aa: CASSLGSTGFLNEKLFF
CDR3nt: TGTGCCAGCAGCTTGGGGTCAACAGGATTCCTTAATGAAAAACTGTTTTTT

abundance: -
v_gene: TRBV5-6
d_gene: TRBD1
j_gene: TRBJ2-1
CDR3aa: CASSPQGQGARNEQFF
CDR3nt: TGTGCCAGCAGCCCGCAGGGACAGGGGGCAAGGAATGAGCAGTTCTTC

abundance: -
v_gene: TRBV6-5
d_gene: -
j_gene: TRBJ1-4
CDR3aa: CASSSSLSQGEKLFF
CDR3nt: TGTGCCAGCAGTTCCAGCCTCTCGCAGGGCGAAAAACTGTTTTTT

abundance: -
v_gene: TRBV5-4
d_gene: -
j_gene: TRBJ1-2
CDR3aa: CASSSDSMANYGYTF
CDR3nt: TGTGCCAGCAGCTCCGACAGTATGGCTAACTATGGCTACACCTTC

abundance: -
v_gene: TRBV29-1
d_gene: TRBD2
j_gene: TRBJ2-7
CDR3aa: CSVGPAGGYEQYF
CDR3nt: TGCAGCGTTGGTCCAGCGGGAGGCTACGAGCAGTACTTC

abundance: few
v_gene: TRBV15
d_gene: TRBD1
j_gene: TRBJ2-7
CDR3aa: CATSRDMGDSSYEQYF
CDR3nt: TGTGCCACCAGCAGAGATATGGGGGACAGCTCCTACGAGCAGTACTTC

abundance: once
v_gene: TRBV7-9
d_gene: -
j_gene: TRBJ2-5
CDR3aa: CASSRWSGETQYF
CDR3nt: TGTGCCAGCAGCAGATGGAGTGGGGAGACCCAGTACTTC

abundance: -
v_gene: TRBV18
d_gene: TRBD1
j_gene: TRBJ2-3
CDR3aa: CASSPRTGSTDTQYF
CDR3nt: TGTGCCAGCTCACCCCGGACAGGTAGCACAGATACGCAGTATTTT

abundance: once
v_gene: TRBV19
d_gene: -
j_gene: TRBJ2-3
CDR3aa: CATQQGIANTQYF
CDR3nt: TGTGCCACCCAACAGGGCATAGCAAATACGCAGTATTTT

abundance: -
v_gene: TRBV7-6
d_gene: -
j_gene: TRBJ1-1
CDR3aa: CASSLGIEAGNTEAFF
CDR3nt: TGTGCCAGCAGCTTAGGAATCGAGGCAGGTAACACTGAAGCTTTCTTT

abundance: once
v_gene: TRBV5-6
d_gene: -
j_gene: TRBJ1-4
CDR3aa: CASSRDKGREKLFF
CDR3nt: TGTGCCAGCAGCCGGGACAAAGGAAGGGAAAAACTGTTTTTT

abundance: -
v_gene: TRBV25-1
d_gene: TRBD2
j_gene: TRBJ2-7
CDR3aa: CASSQSGRNSYEQYF
CDR3nt: TGTGCCAGCAGCCAGAGCGGGAGAAATTCCTACGAGCAGTACTTC

abundance: once
v_gene: TRBV14
d_gene: -
j_gene: TRBJ2-3
CDR3aa: CASSQVGGFTDTQYF
CDR3nt: TGTGCCAGCAGCCAAGTAGGAGGGTTCACAGATACGCAGTATTTT

abundance: -
v_gene: TRBV5-1
d_gene: -
j_gene: TRBJ1-3
CDR3aa: CASSLVGGSGNTIYF
CDR3nt: TGCGCCAGCAGCTTGGTAGGGGGTTCTGGAAACACCATATATTTT

abundance: -
v_gene: TRBV5-1
d_gene: -
j_gene: TRBJ1-2
CDR3aa: CASSASQGHISGYTF
CDR3nt: TGCGCCAGCAGCGCAAGCCAGGGTCATATCTCTGGCTACACCTTC

abundance: -
v_gene: TRBV10-3
d_gene: -
j_gene: TRBJ2-2
CDR3aa: CAITPGANTGELFF
CDR3nt: TGTGCCATCACCCCAGGGGCGAACACCGGGGAGCTGTTTTTT

abundance: -
v_gene: TRBV7-2
d_gene: TRBD1
j_gene: TRBJ1-3
CDR3aa: CASSSITGVSGNTIYF
CDR3nt: TGTGCCAGCAGCTCGATTACAGGGGTCTCTGGAAACACCATATATTTT

abundance: -
v_gene: TRBV7-9
d_gene: -
j_gene: TRBJ2-5
CDR3aa: CASSGGTLETQYF
CDR3nt: TGTGCCAGCAGCGGGGGAACTCTGGAGACCCAGTACTTC

abundance: once
v_gene: TRBV5-4
d_gene: TRBD2
j_gene: TRBJ2-1
CDR3aa: CASSPRTSGIYNEQFF
CDR3nt: TGTGCCAGCAGCCCCAGGACTAGCGGGATCTACAATGAGCAGTTCTTC

abundance: -
v_gene: TRBV9
d_gene: TRBD1
j_gene: TRBJ2-7
CDR3aa: CASSVGTGPSYEQYF
CDR3nt: TGTGCCAGCAGCGTGGGGACAGGGCCCTCCTACGAGCAGTACTTC

abundance: -
v_gene: TRBV10-3
d_gene: TRBD2
j_gene: TRBJ2-1
CDR3aa: CAIRNGLAGDEQFF
CDR3nt: TGTGCCATCAGAAACGGACTAGCGGGGGATGAGCAGTTCTTC

abundance: -
v_gene: TRBV15
d_gene: TRBD1
j_gene: TRBJ1-4
CDR3aa: CATSREKATGRNEKLFF
CDR3nt: TGTGCCACCAGCAGAGAGAAAGCGACAGGGCGAAATGAAAAACTGTTTTTT